These 6 T cell receptor beta chains originate from one sample sequenced in a study of response to subunit inactivated influenza vaccine. TCRdb re-analysed the RT-PCR reads in MiXCR, keeping a single row per CDR3 protein. Of hundreds of thousands of distinct CDR3 sequences detected, about 14% appear once; the ten largest clones hold 6.5% to 8%. Here the sequenced sample was PBMCs from blood, taken approximately 15 days before vaccination. All receptors come from a man aged 50 to 59 who received an inactivated influenza vaccine.

This clonotype has only a few counts. V is TRBV6-1 and J is TRBJ1-1; 8 bases fit TRBD1. Trimming at V came to 6 bases and at J to 7 bases, leaving 4 bases not matched to a gene. This CDR3 has 12 amino acids. Germline lookup yields CDR1 MNHNS and CDR2 SASEGT. As DNA, the CDR3 is TGTGCCAGCAGGGGACAGGCTGGTGAAGCTTTCTTT. It codes for CASRGQAGEAFF.

The sample holds a few counts of this clonotype. This rearrangement joins TRBV28 to TRBJ1-6, with TRBD1 matching 8 bases. CDR3 length equals 15 residues. CDR1 and CDR2 (germline): MDHEN, SYDVKM. The trim removed 7 bases at V and 3 bases at J, leaving 5 bases unmatched. The CDR3: CASNPDRVYNSPLHF. CDR3 bases: TGTGCCAGCAATCCGGACAGGGTCTATAATTCACCCCTCCACTTT.

There are a few counts of this clonotype. The rearrangement uses TRBV9 and TRBJ2-5; TRBD1 agrees at 10 bases. The V and J ends lost 2 bases and 5 bases, in that order; junction bases with no gene match: 12. CDR3 length: 17 amino acids. The germline CDR1 and CDR2 sequences are SGDLS and YYNGEE. CDR3 in DNA: TGTGCCAGCAGCGTGACTCCGGGACAGGGGCGCGGGGAGACCCAGTACTTC. Its translation is CASSVTPGQGRGETQYF.

This clonotype was counted ten times or more. The V call is TRBV12-3 or TRBV12-4, the J call TRBJ2-1; D uncertain. Trimming took 8 bases from V and 9 from J, leaving 11 bases between them. The CDR3 length is 11 residues. CDR3 protein: CASSPSFEQFF. CDR3 DNA: TGTGCCAGCTCCCCTTCATTTGAGCAGTTCTTC.

The rearrangement joins TRBV10-3 to TRBJ2-3, with a possible D match to TRBD2 (5 bases). The V gene lost 5 bases and the J gene lost 0 bases, with 15 bases spanning the gap. This CDR3 spans 16 amino acids. Germline V lookup: CDR1 ENHRY, CDR2 SYGVKD. CDR3 amino acids: CAISTLGSSSTDTQYF. CDR3 nucleotides: TGTGCCATCAGTACCCTTGGGAGTTCTAGCACAGATACGCAGTATTTT.

This clonotype has more than one count but fewer than ten. The rearrangement joins TRBV6-5 to TRBJ1-2; the D is unclear. Germline CDR1 MNHEY, CDR2 SVGAGI. This CDR3 is 13 amino acids long. V was trimmed by 0 bases and J by 8 bases, leaving 10 bases between them. CDR3 coding DNA: TGTGCCAGCAGTTACTCGACCCGAGGCGGCTACACCTTC. As protein: CASSYSTRGGYTF.